The 20 T cell receptor beta chains presented below share a single source sample, sequenced in a study of identifying expanded T cells in peripheral blood (dated by TCRdb to between 2017 and 2020). The method behind the library was the immunoSEQ multiplex PCR assay. The clones in this table, taken by TCRdb from immuneACCESS, are in-frame only. Not every clone is retained; where verified, under half of the shortfall comes from an unresolved V gene, and the cause of the rest is unknown. For this sample there are under 130,000 clones; around 89% appear just once. Of the sample, around 15% falls within the top ten clones. Sequencing was carried out using blood. These receptor sequences come from a person aged 18 to 75 in good health.

This sequence joins TRBV27 and TRBJ2-7; tentatively, D is TRBD1 (5 bases). With 2 bases removed from V and 5 bases from J, the gap between germline ends came to 10 bases. The CDR3 spans 13 residues. Germline CDR1 is MNHEY and CDR2 is SMNVEV (reference sequence). The CDR3 DNA sequence: TGTGCCAGCAGTTTAATAGGGGTCCACGAGCAGTACTTC. Translating it yields CASSLIGVHEQYF.

The chain combines TRBV25-1 with TRBJ1-1, with no clear D. V gave up 0 bases and J gave up 6 bases, with 8 bases separating them. Germline assignment: CDR1 MGHDK and CDR2 SYGVNS. The CDR3 is 13 residues long. The CDR3 sequence is CASSEYRSSEAFF. In nucleotides, the CDR3 is TGTGCCAGCAGTGAATATAGGAGTTCTGAAGCTTTCTTT.

The gene calls are TRBV10-1 and TRBJ1-1, with TRBD1 identical over 7 bases. The CDR3 totals 13 residues. Trimming cost V 5 bases and J 1 base; bases outside gene matches: 1. The germline V gene has CDR1 WNHNN and CDR2 SYGVQD (reference sequence). CDR3 region: CASSRDRNTEAFF. CDR3 sequence (DNA): TGCGCCAGCAGTCGGGACAGGAACACTGAAGCTTTCTTT.

This clone was seen a single time. V gene TRBV5-6 combines with J gene TRBJ1-2, with a tentative D call TRBD1 (6 bases). V was pared by 3 bases and J by 4 bases, with 13 bases between. Germline values: CDR1 SGHDT, CDR2 YYEEEE. This CDR3 contains 14 residues. DNA for the CDR3: TGTGCCAGCAGCTCAGGGGCGGGTCTCTATGGCTACACCTTC. It yields the protein CASSSGAGLYGYTF.

The CDR3 sequence is CAIQLRQGRSRELFF. The CDR3 DNA reads TGTGCCATCCAACTTAGACAGGGTAGAAGCCGGGAGCTGTTTTTT. The genes are TRBV28 and TRBJ2-2, with TRBD1 matching 7 bases. Germline V lookup: CDR1 MDHEN, CDR2 SYDVKM. The CDR3 length is 15 residues. Unmatched junction bases numbered 17, after V lost 10 bases and J lost 9 bases.

The chain couples TRBV5-1 to TRBJ2-2, with 11 nucleotides matching TRBD1. The CDR3 totals 16 residues. J lost 0 bases, V lost 4 bases, and 2 bases had no gene match. Per germline, CDR1 SGHRS and CDR2 YFSETQ. This CDR3 reads CASSRGQGANTGELFF. The CDR3 nucleotides read TGCGCCAGCAGCCGGGGACAGGGGGCGAACACCGGGGAGCTGTTTTTT.

The chain couples TRBV7-2 to TRBJ1-1; weak D call: TRBD1 (5 bases). V was trimmed by 3 bases and J by 4 bases, leaving 6 bases between them. The CDR3 extends over 12 amino acids. Germline loops: CDR1 SGHTA, CDR2 FQGNSA. The CDR3 DNA reads TGTGCCAGCAGCTTGGGGACCACTGAAGCTTTCTTT. The encoded protein is CASSLGTTEAFF.

Regarding this clone: The junction differs from germline at one of its ends, possibly a read error. J is TRBJ2-5 and V is TRBV7-8; D is unclear. The V gene's germline CDR1 is SGHVS and CDR2 FQNEAQ. This CDR3 has 12 residues. DNA of the CDR3: TGTGCCGGCAGCTTGGGCTCCGAGACCCAGTACTTC. This translates into CAGSLGSETQYF.

This rearrangement joins TRBV10-3 to TRBJ2-1; 15 nucleotides align to TRBD2. J lost 7 bases, V lost 10 bases, and 11 bases had no gene match. CDR3 length: 16 amino acids. Germline V gives CDR1 ENHRY, CDR2 SYGVKD. CDR3 loop: CATAGLAGGLWNEQFF. Written as DNA, the CDR3 is TGTGCCACCGCGGGACTAGCGGGGGGTCTCTGGAATGAGCAGTTCTTC.

The rearrangement uses TRBV6-1 and TRBJ2-1; D remains unclear. The germline CDR1 and CDR2 sequences are MNHNS and SASEGT. Trimming left V 7 bases short and J 2 bases short, with 9 bases between. This CDR3 is built from 13 residues. CDR3 loop: CASTPGPYNEQFF. The CDR3 coding sequence is TGTGCCAGCACTCCGGGCCCCTACAATGAGCAGTTCTTC.

V is TRBV6-6 and J is TRBJ2-7; 10 positions match TRBD1. The length of the CDR3 is 15 residues. Trimming took 2 bases from V and 1 from J; bases not matched to a gene: 2. The germline V gene encodes CDR1 MNHNY and CDR2 SVGAGI (reference sequence). The CDR3 protein is CASSYLGQGSYEQYF. The CDR3 nucleotides are TGTGCCAGCAGTTACCTGGGACAGGGGTCCTACGAGCAGTACTTC.

This clone was recorded only once. J is TRBJ2-7 and V is TRBV5-1, with D possibly TRBD1 on 6 matching bases. Germline V gene sequence: CDR1 SGHRS, CDR2 YFSETQ. The V end was cut by 4 bases, the J end by 3 bases, with 11 bases between. The CDR3 has 13 amino acids. The CDR3 protein is CASSAKGDYEQYF. CDR3 DNA: TGCGCCAGCAGCGCCAAGGGGGACTACGAGCAGTACTTC.

The chain employs TRBV7-9 and TRBJ1-1; 7 nucleotides align to TRBD1. Germline V gives CDR1 SEHNR, CDR2 FQNEAQ (reference sequence). This CDR3 has 14 residues. J gave up 1 base and V 5 bases, and 4 bases lay outside the gene matches. The CDR3 nucleotides read TGTGCCAGCAGCGCCCGACAGGGGAACACTGAAGCTTTCTTT. Its translation is CASSARQGNTEAFF.

In this sample, this clone turned up a few times. The V call is TRBV30, the J call TRBJ2-5, with D possibly TRBD2 on 6 matching bases. The V and J ends lost 6 bases and 4 bases respectively, with 15 bases between them. This CDR3 spans 13 amino acids. Germline assignment: CDR1 GTSNPN and CDR2 SVGIG (reference sequence). The CDR3 protein is CACSNGGSETQYF. The CDR3 coding sequence is TGTGCCTGCTCCAACGGGGGTTCAGAGACCCAGTACTTC.

The chain recombines TRBV25-1 with TRBJ2-1, with a possible D match to TRBD1 (5 bases). The CDR3 is 15 amino acids. CDR1 and CDR2 (germline): MGHDK, SYGVNS. Trimming shortened V by 0 bases and J by 9 bases, and 15 bases separated the two germline ends. The CDR3 coding sequence is TGTGCCAGCAGTGAATATCAGGGCGTCCCGGGTGAGCAGTTCTTC. Its translation: CASSEYQGVPGEQFF.

This rearrangement joins TRBV18 to TRBJ1-5; no clear D gene. V gave up 4 bases and J gave up 0 bases, with 4 bases separating them. This CDR3 is 13 amino acids long. Germline lookup yields CDR1 KGHSH and CDR2 LQKENI. The CDR3 region has the DNA TGTGCCAGCTCACTGGATAGCAATCAGCCCCAGCATTTT. It codes for CASSLDSNQPQHF.

J is TRBJ1-1 and V is TRBV23-1, with 9 bases that match TRBD1. TRBV23-1 is marked as an open reading frame, function uncertain. V shed 4 bases, J shed 3 bases, and the junction held 18 bases outside the gene matches. The CDR3 totals 19 residues. CDR3 protein: CASSPTWDRVQRGDTEAFF. The CDR3 DNA is TGCGCCAGCAGTCCTACCTGGGACAGGGTACAGAGAGGGGACACTGAAGCTTTCTTT.

The chain recombines TRBV5-6 with TRBJ1-5; D unresolved. The CDR3 runs 14 residues. The V end was cut by 9 bases, the J end by 0 bases, with 13 bases between. Germline values: CDR1 SGHDT, CDR2 YYEEEE. The CDR3: CANPISNSNQPQHF. CDR3 sequence (DNA): TGTGCCAACCCGATCAGTAATAGCAATCAGCCCCAGCATTTT. The entire variable domain, with the rest obtained from reference TRBV5-6 and TRBJ1-5, is as follows: DAGVTQSPTHLIKTRGQQVTLRCSPKSGHDTVSWYQQALGQGPQFIFQYYEEEERQRGNFPDRFSGHQFPNYSSELNVNALLLGDSALYLCANPISNSNQPQHFGDGTRLSIL.

The rearrangement joins TRBV6-5 to TRBJ1-6, with 7 bases aligning to TRBD1. Looked up from germline, CDR1 is MNHEY and CDR2 is SVGAGI. Unmatched junction bases numbered 8, after V lost 6 bases and J lost 6 bases. The CDR3 runs 15 residues. The CDR3 sequence is CASSRQGLTNSPLHF. CDR3 bases: TGTGCCAGCAGCCGACAGGGACTCACTAATTCACCCCTCCACTTT.

The chain links TRBV30 to TRBJ2-7; D may correspond to TRBD1 or TRBD2 (5 bases each). The V and J ends lost 4 bases and 3 bases respectively, with 25 bases between them. The germline V gene has CDR1 GTSNPN and CDR2 SVGIG (reference sequence). CDR3 length: 17 amino acids. The CDR3: CAWTGPGRGIRGYEQYF. As DNA, the CDR3 is TGTGCCTGGACCGGCCCGGGACGGGGTATCCGCGGCTACGAGCAGTACTTC.